In this sample, the clone carrying this TCR beta chain turned up once. Its target is unknown. The entry originates in a study of cytomegalovirus exposure and HLA in healthy donors. PCR involved 60 Vbeta and 13 Jbeta primers. The repertoire was sequenced with immunoSEQ multiplex PCR; TCRdb's copy has only in-frame clones and lacks some. The sample carries 100,000 to 150,000 clones, roughly 80% recorded once. Study-wide points: Later analysis identified 15,000 to 20,000 TCR beta sequences associated with HLA alleles, using a false discovery rate threshold of 0.05. Most subjects had HLA-A and HLA-B alleles reportedly predicted accurately by TCR beta sequences. In vitro, three CMV-associated chains proved specific for CMV antigens.

The specimen sequenced was PBMCs. This receptor was obtained from a man between 18 and 29 years old in good health and CMV-seropositive.

The CDR3 spells CSGGQGRTEAFF. CDR3 bases: TGCAGCGGTGGACAGGGCAGGACTGAAGCTTTCTTT. The chain recombines TRBV29-1 with TRBJ1-1; 8 nucleotides line up with TRBD1. CDR1 and CDR2 (germline): SQVTM, ANQGSEA. The CDR3 sequence is 12 residues long. Trimming took 7 bases from V and 5 from J; bases not matched to a gene: 6.